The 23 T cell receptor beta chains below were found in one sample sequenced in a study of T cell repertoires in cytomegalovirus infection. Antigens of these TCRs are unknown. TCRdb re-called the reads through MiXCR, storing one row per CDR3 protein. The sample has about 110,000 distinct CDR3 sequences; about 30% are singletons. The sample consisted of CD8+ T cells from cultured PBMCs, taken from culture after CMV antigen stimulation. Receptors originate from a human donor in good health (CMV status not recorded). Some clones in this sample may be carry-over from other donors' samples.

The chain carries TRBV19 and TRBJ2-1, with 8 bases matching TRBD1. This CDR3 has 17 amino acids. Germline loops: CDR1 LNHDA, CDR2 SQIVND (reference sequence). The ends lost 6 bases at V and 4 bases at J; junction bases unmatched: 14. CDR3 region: CASSLRLRQGWYNEQFF. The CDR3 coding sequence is TGTGCCAGTAGCCTTCGACTCAGACAGGGGTGGTACAATGAGCAGTTCTTC.

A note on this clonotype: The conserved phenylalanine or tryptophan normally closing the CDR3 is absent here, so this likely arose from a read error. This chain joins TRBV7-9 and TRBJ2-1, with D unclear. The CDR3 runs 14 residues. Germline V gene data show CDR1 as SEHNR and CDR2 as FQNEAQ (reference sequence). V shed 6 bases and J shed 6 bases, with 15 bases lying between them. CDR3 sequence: CASRSDSATNEQFS. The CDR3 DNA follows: TGTGCCAGCAGATCTGACTCCGCCACCAATGAGCAGTTCTCA.

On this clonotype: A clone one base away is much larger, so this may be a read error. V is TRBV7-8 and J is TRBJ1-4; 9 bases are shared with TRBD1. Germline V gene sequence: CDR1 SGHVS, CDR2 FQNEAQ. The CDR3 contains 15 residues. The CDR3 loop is CASSRTGGWNENLFF. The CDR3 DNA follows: TGTGCCAGCAGCCGAACAGGGGGCTGGAATGAAAATCTGTTTTTT.

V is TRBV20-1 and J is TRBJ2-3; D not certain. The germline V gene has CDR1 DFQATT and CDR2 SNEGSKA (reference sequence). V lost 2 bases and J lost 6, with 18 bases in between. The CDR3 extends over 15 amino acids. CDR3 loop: CSARSAQFGLDTQYF. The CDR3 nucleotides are TGCAGTGCTAGATCGGCTCAGTTTGGGCTGGATACGCAGTATTTT.

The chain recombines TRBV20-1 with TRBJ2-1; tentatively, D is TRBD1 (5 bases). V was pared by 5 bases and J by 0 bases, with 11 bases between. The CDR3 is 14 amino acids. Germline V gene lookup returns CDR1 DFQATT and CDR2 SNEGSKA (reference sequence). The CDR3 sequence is CSASRTLSYNEQFF. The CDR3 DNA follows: TGCAGTGCTTCAAGGACACTCTCCTACAATGAGCAGTTCTTC.

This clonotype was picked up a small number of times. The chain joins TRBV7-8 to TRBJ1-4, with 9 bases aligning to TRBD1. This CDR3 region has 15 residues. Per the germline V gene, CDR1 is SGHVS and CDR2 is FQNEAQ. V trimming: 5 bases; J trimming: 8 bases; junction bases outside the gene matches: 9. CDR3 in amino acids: CASSRPTGGKEKLFF. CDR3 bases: TGTGCCAGCAGCCGCCCGACAGGGGGTAAAGAAAAACTGTTTTTT.

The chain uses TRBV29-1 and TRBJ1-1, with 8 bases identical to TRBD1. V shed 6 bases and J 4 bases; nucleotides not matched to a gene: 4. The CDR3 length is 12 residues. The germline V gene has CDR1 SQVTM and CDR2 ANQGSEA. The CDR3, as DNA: TGCAGCGTGGGAACAGGGGGCACTGAAGCTTTCTTT. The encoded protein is CSVGTGGTEAFF.

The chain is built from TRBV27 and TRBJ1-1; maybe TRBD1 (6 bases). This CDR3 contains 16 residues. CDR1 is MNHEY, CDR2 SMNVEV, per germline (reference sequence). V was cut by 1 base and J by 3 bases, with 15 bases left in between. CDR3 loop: CASSLYPSGVDTEAFF. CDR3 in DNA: TGTGCCAGCAGTTTATACCCATCAGGGGTCGACACTGAAGCTTTCTTT.

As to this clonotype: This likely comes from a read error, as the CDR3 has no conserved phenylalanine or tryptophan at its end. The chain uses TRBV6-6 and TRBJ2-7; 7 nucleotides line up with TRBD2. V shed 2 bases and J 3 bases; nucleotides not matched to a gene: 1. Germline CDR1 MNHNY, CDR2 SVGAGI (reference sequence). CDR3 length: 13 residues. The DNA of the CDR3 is TGTGCCAGCAGTTACGGGGGGGTCTACGAGCAGTACTCC. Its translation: CASSYGGVYEQYS.

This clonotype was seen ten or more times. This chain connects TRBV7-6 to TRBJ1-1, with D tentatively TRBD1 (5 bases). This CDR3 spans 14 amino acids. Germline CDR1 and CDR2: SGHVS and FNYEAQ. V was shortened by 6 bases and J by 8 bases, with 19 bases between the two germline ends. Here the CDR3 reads CASRPARGESEAFF. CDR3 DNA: TGTGCCAGCAGACCCGCGAGGGGCGAATCAGAAGCTTTCTTT.

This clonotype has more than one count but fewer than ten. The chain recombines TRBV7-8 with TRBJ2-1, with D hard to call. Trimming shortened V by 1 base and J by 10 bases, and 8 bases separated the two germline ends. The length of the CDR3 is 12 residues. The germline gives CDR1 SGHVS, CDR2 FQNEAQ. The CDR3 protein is CASSLVEREQFF. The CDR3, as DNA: TGTGCCAGCAGCTTAGTAGAACGCGAGCAGTTCTTC.

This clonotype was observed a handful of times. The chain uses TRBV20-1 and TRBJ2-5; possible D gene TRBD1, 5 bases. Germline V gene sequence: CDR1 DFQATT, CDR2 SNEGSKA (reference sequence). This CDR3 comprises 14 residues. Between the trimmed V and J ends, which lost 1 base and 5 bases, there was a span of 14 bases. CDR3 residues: CSARGQGFWETQYF. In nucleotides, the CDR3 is TGCAGTGCTAGAGGCCAGGGATTTTGGGAGACCCAGTACTTC.

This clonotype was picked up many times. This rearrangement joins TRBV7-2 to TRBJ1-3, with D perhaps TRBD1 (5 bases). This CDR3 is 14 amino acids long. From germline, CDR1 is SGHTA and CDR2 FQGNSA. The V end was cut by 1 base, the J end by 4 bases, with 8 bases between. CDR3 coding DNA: TGTGCCAGCAGCTTAGTGGGGGGAGGAAACACCATATATTTT. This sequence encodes CASSLVGGGNTIYF.

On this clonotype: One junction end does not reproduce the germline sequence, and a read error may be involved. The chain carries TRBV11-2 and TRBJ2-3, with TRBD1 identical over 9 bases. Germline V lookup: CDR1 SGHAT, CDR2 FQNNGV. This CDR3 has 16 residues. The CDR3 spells CANSLFWTGGTDTQYF. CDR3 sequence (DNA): TGTGCCAACAGCTTGTTTTGGACAGGGGGCACAGATACGCAGTATTTT.

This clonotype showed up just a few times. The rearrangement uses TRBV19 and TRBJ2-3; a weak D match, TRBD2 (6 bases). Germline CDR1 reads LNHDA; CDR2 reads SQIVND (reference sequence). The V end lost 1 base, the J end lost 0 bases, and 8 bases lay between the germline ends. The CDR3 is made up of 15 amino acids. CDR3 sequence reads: CASSIVGGSTDTQYF. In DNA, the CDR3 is TGTGCCAGTAGTATAGTCGGGGGTAGCACAGATACGCAGTATTTT.

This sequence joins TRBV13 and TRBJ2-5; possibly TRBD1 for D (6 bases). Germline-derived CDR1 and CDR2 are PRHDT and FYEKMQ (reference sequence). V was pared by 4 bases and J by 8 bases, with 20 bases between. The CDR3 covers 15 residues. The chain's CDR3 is CASSSGVGSRETQYF. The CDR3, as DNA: TGTGCCAGCAGCTCAGGGGTAGGATCAAGAGAAACCCAGTACTTC.

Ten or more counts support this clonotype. The CDR3 DNA reads as TGTGCCAGCAGTGAAGGGAGCGGGGTGGCCTACAATGAGCAGTTCTTC. Encoded protein: CASSEGSGVAYNEQFF. The V and J genes are TRBV2 and TRBJ2-1; 7 nucleotides agree with TRBD2. Losses at the gene ends were 1 base for V and 2 bases for J; bases not matched to a gene: 5. This CDR3 comprises 16 residues. CDR1 and CDR2 (germline): SNHLY, FYNNEI.

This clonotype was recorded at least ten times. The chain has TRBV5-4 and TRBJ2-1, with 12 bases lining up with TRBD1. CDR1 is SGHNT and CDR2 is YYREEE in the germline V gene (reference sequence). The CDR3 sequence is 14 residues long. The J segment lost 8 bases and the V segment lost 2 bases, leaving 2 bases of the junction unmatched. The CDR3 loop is CASSFGTGGHEQFF. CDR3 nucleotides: TGTGCCAGCAGCTTTGGGACAGGGGGCCATGAGCAGTTCTTC. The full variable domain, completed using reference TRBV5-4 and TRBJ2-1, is ETGVTQSPTHLIKTRGQQVTLRCSSQSGHNTVSWYQQALGQGPQFIFQYYREEENGRGNFPPRFSGLQFPNYSSELNVNALELDDSALYLCASSFGTGGHEQFFGPGTRLTVL.

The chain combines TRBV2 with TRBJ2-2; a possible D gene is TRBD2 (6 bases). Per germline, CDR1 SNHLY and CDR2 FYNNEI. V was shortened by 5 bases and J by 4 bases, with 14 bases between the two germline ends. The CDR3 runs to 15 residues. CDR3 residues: CASSSTGVGTGELFF. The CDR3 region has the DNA TGTGCCAGCAGTAGTACGGGGGTCGGCACCGGGGAGCTGTTTTTT.

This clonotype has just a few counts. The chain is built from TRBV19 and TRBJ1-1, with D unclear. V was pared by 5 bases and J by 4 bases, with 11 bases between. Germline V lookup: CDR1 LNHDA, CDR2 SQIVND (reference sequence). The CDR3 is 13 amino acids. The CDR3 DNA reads TGTGCCAGTAGTTATAAGGGTTCCACTGAAGCTTTCTTT. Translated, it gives CASSYKGSTEAFF.

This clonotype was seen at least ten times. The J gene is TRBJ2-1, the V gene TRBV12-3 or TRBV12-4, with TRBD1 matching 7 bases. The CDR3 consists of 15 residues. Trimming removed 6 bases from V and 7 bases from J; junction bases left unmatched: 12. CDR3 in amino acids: CASRGNDRVWNEQFF. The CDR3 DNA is TGTGCCAGCAGGGGCAACGACAGGGTTTGGAATGAGCAGTTCTTC.

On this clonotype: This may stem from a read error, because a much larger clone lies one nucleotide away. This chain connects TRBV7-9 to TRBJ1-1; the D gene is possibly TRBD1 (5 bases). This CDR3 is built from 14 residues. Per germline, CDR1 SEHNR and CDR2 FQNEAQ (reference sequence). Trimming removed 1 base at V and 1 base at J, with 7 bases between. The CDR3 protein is CASSLVDKNTEAFF. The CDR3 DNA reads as TGTGCCAGCAGCTTAGTGGACAAGAACACTGAAGCTTTCTTT.

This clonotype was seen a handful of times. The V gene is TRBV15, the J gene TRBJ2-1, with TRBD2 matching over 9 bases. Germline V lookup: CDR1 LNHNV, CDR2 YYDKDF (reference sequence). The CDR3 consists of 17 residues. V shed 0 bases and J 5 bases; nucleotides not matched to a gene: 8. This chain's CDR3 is CATSRDRSGGPDNEQFF. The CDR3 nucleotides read TGTGCCACCAGCAGAGATCGGAGCGGGGGGCCCGACAATGAGCAGTTCTTC.